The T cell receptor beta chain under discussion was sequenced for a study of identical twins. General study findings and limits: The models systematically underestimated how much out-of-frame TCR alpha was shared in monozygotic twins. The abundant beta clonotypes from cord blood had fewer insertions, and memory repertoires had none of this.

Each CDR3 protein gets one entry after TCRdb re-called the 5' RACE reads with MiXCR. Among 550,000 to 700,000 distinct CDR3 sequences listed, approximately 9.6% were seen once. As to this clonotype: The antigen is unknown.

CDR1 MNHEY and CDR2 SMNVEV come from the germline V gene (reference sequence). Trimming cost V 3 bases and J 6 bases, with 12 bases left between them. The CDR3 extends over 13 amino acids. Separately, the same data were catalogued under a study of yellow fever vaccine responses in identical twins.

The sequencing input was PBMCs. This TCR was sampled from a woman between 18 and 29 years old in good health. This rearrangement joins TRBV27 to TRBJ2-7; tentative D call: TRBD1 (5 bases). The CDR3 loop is CASSFEAGLEQYF. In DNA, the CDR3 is TGTGCCAGCAGTTTTGAGGCAGGGCTCGAGCAGTACTTC.